This T cell receptor (beta chain) appears in the sequencing data of a study of cytomegalovirus exposure and HLA in healthy donors. The primer mix had 60 Vbeta and 13 Jbeta primers. Sequencing used immunoSEQ multiplex PCR; TCRdb keeps in-frame clones, though not all of them. The sample carries 200,000 to 250,000 clones, over 65% recorded once. The CDR3 is 14 residues long. The V end lost 7 bases, the J end lost 6 bases, and 16 bases lay between the germline ends. Germline CDR1 and CDR2: MDHEN and SYDVKM. This TCR was sampled from a man younger than 30 in good health and CMV-seronegative. The sequenced material came from PBMCs. The V call is TRBV28, the J call TRBJ2-1; D may be TRBD2 (6 bases). In nucleotides, the CDR3 is TGTGCCAGCAAGTATATCGGGACTTTCAATGAGCAGTTCTTC. As protein: CASKYIGTFNEQFF.